Listed below are T cell receptor beta chains from one sample, sequenced in a study of CD8 T cells in Susac syndrome. TCRdb re-called the immunoSEQ multiplex PCR reads with MiXCR, one entry per CDR3 protein. The table lists some 400,000 distinct CDR3 sequences, around 85% of them singletons. Sequencing was performed on CD8+ T cells from PBMCs. The receptors were gathered from a human donor with multiple sclerosis. Both conserved end residues are part of each CDR3. Each record gives: J gene, V gene, D gene, clone size, CDR3 DNA, CDR3 protein. The D gene is left open where the match is weak. Size values are once, few and many counts, or a class for expanded clones, and some rows have none.

j_gene: TRBJ1-1
v_gene: TRBV12-3/TRBV12-4
d_gene: -
abundance: -
CDR3nt: TGTGCCAGCAGTTTCCTGGACTACACTGAAGCTTTCTTT
CDR3aa: CASSFLDYTEAFF

j_gene: TRBJ2-2
v_gene: TRBV6-1
d_gene: -
abundance: -
CDR3nt: TGTGCCAGCAGGCCGGGACAGAACACCGGGGAGCTGTTTTTT
CDR3aa: CASRPGQNTGELFF

j_gene: TRBJ1-5
v_gene: TRBV28
d_gene: -
abundance: -
CDR3nt: TGTGCCAGCAAAGAGGTTACAGGGATTCAGCCCCAGCATTTT
CDR3aa: CASKEVTGIQPQHF

j_gene: TRBJ2-7
v_gene: TRBV12-3/TRBV12-4
d_gene: -
abundance: few
CDR3nt: TGTGCCAGCAGTCTAGAGGCAGGTCCCTACGAGCAGTACTTC
CDR3aa: CASSLEAGPYEQYF

j_gene: TRBJ1-1
v_gene: TRBV7-9
d_gene: -
abundance: -
CDR3nt: TGTGCCAGCAGCTTAGTACAGACGAACACTGAAGCTTTCTTT
CDR3aa: CASSLVQTNTEAFF

j_gene: TRBJ2-3
v_gene: TRBV6-1
d_gene: -
abundance: -
CDR3nt: TGTGCCAGCAGCCCCGGAGGTCGTGGTTCAGATACGCAGTATTTT
CDR3aa: CASSPGGRGSDTQYF

j_gene: TRBJ2-7
v_gene: TRBV10-3
d_gene: TRBD2
abundance: -
CDR3nt: TGTGCCATCAGTGACACTAGCGGGAGTGCGACCTACGAGCAGTACTTC
CDR3aa: CAISDTSGSATYEQYF

j_gene: TRBJ2-7
v_gene: TRBV27
d_gene: -
abundance: -
CDR3nt: TGTGCCAGCAGTTTATCTGAGTACTACGAGCAGTACTTC
CDR3aa: CASSLSEYYEQYF

j_gene: TRBJ2-3
v_gene: TRBV29-1
d_gene: TRBD1
abundance: -
CDR3nt: TGCAGCGTAACTCAGGGGGCATCAGATACGCAGTATTTT
CDR3aa: CSVTQGASDTQYF

j_gene: TRBJ2-2
v_gene: TRBV12-3/TRBV12-4
d_gene: -
abundance: -
CDR3nt: TGTGCCAGCAGTACCCCGACAGGTGCGAACACCGGGGAGCTGTTTTTT
CDR3aa: CASSTPTGANTGELFF

j_gene: TRBJ1-5
v_gene: TRBV6-2/TRBV6-3
d_gene: -
abundance: -
CDR3nt: TGTGCCACCCTGGGGGGGAATCAGCCCCAGCATTTT
CDR3aa: CATLGGNQPQHF

j_gene: TRBJ1-5
v_gene: TRBV7-2
d_gene: TRBD1
abundance: -
CDR3nt: TGTGCCAGCAGCCTATGGGGACAGGCAGGACAGCCCCAGCATTTT
CDR3aa: CASSLWGQAGQPQHF

j_gene: TRBJ2-1
v_gene: TRBV27
d_gene: TRBD2
abundance: few
CDR3nt: TGTGCCAGCAGCTACGGGACTAGCGGAAACAATGAGCAGTTCTTC
CDR3aa: CASSYGTSGNNEQFF